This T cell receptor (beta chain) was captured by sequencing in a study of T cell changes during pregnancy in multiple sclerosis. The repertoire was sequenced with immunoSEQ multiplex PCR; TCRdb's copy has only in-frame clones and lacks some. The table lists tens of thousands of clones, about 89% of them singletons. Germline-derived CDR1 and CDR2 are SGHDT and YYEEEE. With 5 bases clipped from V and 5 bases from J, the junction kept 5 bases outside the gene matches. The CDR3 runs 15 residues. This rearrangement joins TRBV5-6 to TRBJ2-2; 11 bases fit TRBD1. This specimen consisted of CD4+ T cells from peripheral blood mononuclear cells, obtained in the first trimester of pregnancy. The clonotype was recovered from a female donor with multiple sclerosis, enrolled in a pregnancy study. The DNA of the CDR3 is TGTGCCAGCAGAAAGGGGACAGGGGGAACCGGGGAGCTGTTTTTT. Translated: CASRKGTGGTGELFF.